This T cell receptor (beta chain) appears in the sequencing data of a study of human T cells and chemical hapten exposure. Study-level background: 2% DPC applied to a roughly 2 cm by roughly 2 cm arm area sensitized donors. A patient group, mainly female, showed alopecia areata, totalis or universalis.

CDR1 is MDHEN and CDR2 is SYDVKM in the germline V gene. V was trimmed by 11 bases and J by 5 bases, leaving 4 bases between them. The CDR3 loop spans 9 amino acids. Time point defined: patch test 3, about 24 weeks after DPC sensitization. Treatment meaning: therapeutic diphenylcyclopropenone sensitization with weekly scalp DPC. Each cDNA molecule in the library carried unique molecular identifiers. MiXCR, run by TCRdb on the RACE reads, gives a single entry per CDR3 protein. The sample holds about 82,000 distinct CDR3 sequences, 10% to 11% seen once. Findings and caveats of the study: Clustering by CDR3 similarity yielded significantly more large clusters from expanded TCRs than controls.

As regards this clonotype: Its antigen is currently unknown.

The material was whole blood, obtained in connection with sensitization to the hapten diphenylcyclopropenone (DPC). The TCR originated in a woman between 50 and 59 years old with alopecia areata. Some clones in this sample may be carry-over from other donors' samples. The gene calls are TRBV28 and TRBJ2-1; D gene unclear. The CDR3 protein is CAPHNEQFF. The CDR3, as DNA: TGTGCCCCCCACAATGAGCAGTTCTTC.